The rows below give T cell receptor beta chains drawn from one sample of a study of breast tumors, draining lymph nodes, adjacent tissues. TCRdb itself ran the multiplex PCR reads through MiXCR, one entry per CDR3 protein. The profile shows over 130,000 distinct CDR3 sequences, over 25% of them singletons. Sequenced: axillary lymph node tissue. The receptors were sampled from a female donor with breast cancer. Some clones in this sample may be carry-over from other donors' samples. Both conserved end residues are part of each CDR3. A D gene is named only where the DNA matches it firmly. The size of a clone is reported for some rows only, either as once, few or many, or as a class for expanded clones.

TRBJ1-2 NA NA TRBV18 CASSPEGDGYGYTF TGTGCCAGCTCACCCGAGGGGGACGGCTATGGCTACACCTTC
TRBJ1-6 NA NA TRBV5-1 CASRLSTGNNSPLHF TGCGCCAGCAGATTAAGTACAGGGAATAATTCACCCCTCCACTTT
TRBJ2-6 NA NA TRBV7-9 CASSFYSGANVLTF TGTGCCAGCAGCTTTTACTCTGGGGCCAACGTCCTGACTTTC
TRBJ2-1 NA many TRBV2 CASSGLAGTSNEQFF TGTGCCAGCAGTGGTCTGGCGGGGACGTCCAATGAGCAGTTCTTC
TRBJ1-3 NA many TRBV5-6 CASSSIKAGNTIYF TGTGCCAGCAGCTCGATAAAAGCTGGAAACACCATATATTTT
TRBJ1-6 TRBD1 NA TRBV7-2 CASSTRTGTVIPFINSPLHF TGTGCCAGCAGCACTCGGACAGGGACAGTCATCCCTTTTATTAATTCACCCCTCCACTTT
TRBJ2-7 NA NA TRBV15 CATREPLYEQYF TGTGCCACCAGGGAACCCCTATACGAGCAGTACTTC
TRBJ2-1 TRBD2 NA TRBV10-3 CAIRASGKNEQFF TGTGCCATCAGAGCTAGCGGGAAAAATGAGCAGTTCTTC
TRBJ2-6 NA NA TRBV6-5 CASRGANVLTF TGTGCCAGCCGTGGGGCCAACGTCCTGACTTTC
TRBJ2-3 TRBD2 many TRBV20-1 CSARGTSGTTDTQYF TGCAGTGCTAGAGGGACTAGCGGGACCACAGATACGCAGTATTTT
TRBJ2-7 TRBD1 many TRBV5-1 CASSWETGRIYEQYF TGCGCCAGCAGCTGGGAGACAGGGCGGATCTACGAGCAGTACTTC
TRBJ2-5 TRBD1 many TRBV5-8 CASSLDSAQGETQYF TGTGCCAGCAGCCTAGACTCCGCACAGGGGGAGACCCAGTACTTC
TRBJ1-4 TRBD1 many TRBV30 CAWSAKGAREKLFF TGTGCCTGGAGTGCCAAGGGGGCGCGTGAAAAACTGTTTTTT
TRBJ1-4 NA NA TRBV5-4 CASSFALAYNEKLFF TGTGCCAGCAGCTTTGCGCTAGCCTACAATGAAAAACTGTTTTTT
TRBJ1-2 TRBD1 many TRBV9 CASSPDRDQNGYTF TGTGCCAGCAGCCCGGACAGGGATCAGAATGGCTACACCTTC
TRBJ1-2 NA NA TRBV24-1 CATRTGGNNYGYTF TGTGCCACCAGGACCGGAGGGAATAACTATGGCTACACCTTC
TRBJ2-3 TRBD2 few TRBV7-7 CASSLGLAGVTDTQYF TGTGCTAGCAGTTTAGGACTAGCGGGGGTCACAGATACGCAGTATTTT
TRBJ1-6 NA many TRBV6-1 CASSELGSSYNSPLHF TGTGCCAGCAGTGAATTGGGTAGCTCCTATAATTCACCCCTCCACTTT
TRBJ1-4 NA NA TRBV5-1 CASSQGAEKLFF TGCGCCAGCAGTCAGGGAGCTGAAAAACTATTTTTT
TRBJ2-7 NA few TRBV30 CAWRRDGGRHEQYF TGTGCCTGGAGACGAGACGGAGGCAGACACGAGCAGTACTTC
TRBJ1-2 TRBD1 NA TRBV7-2 CASSLAGTGDGYTF TGTGCCAGCAGCCTAGCCGGGACAGGGGATGGCTACACCTTC
TRBJ1-5 TRBD1 NA TRBV13 CASSPGRIRQGLTTGNQPQHF TGTGCCAGCAGTCCAGGCCGCATACGACAGGGGCTCACCACCGGGAATCAGCCCCAGCATTTT
TRBJ2-1 TRBD1 NA TRBV10-3 CAISAITGVDNEQFF TGTGCCATCAGTGCTATAACAGGGGTAGACAATGAGCAGTTCTTC
TRBJ1-5 NA NA TRBV18 CASSPDSRDQPQHF TGTGCCAGCTCACCTGACAGCCGAGATCAGCCCCAGCATTTT
TRBJ2-3 NA many TRBV2 CASSRAAGSTDTQYF TGTGCCAGCTCTAGGGCCGCAGGGAGCACAGATACGCAGTATTTT
TRBJ2-1 TRBD2 many TRBV28 CASRIRGGARFEQFF TGTGCCAGCAGGATTCGCGGGGGGGCTCGTTTTGAGCAGTTCTTC